A selection of T cell receptor beta chains follows, all from one sample in a study of shared T cell receptors in the human thymus. Measured with immunoSEQ multiplex PCR; TCRdb has only the in-frame clones, and not every one. The sample lists 550,000 to 800,000 clones, 80% to 90% seen once, with 0.0095% to 0.011% in the top ten. The same data also went into a second study, on human thymus T cells.

Sequenced: thymocytes. All receptors come from a girl in the first two years of life with a congenital heart defect. CDR3s include the opening cysteine and the closing phenylalanine or tryptophan. D genes are given only for firm matches. Size values are once, few and many counts, or a class for expanded clones, and some rows have none.

clone size: .
D gene: .
V gene: TRBV2
J gene: TRBJ1-5
CDR3 protein: CASSQQQGPQDQPQHF
CDR3 DNA: TGTGCCAGCAGCCAGCAGCAGGGGCCCCAAGATCAGCCCCAGCATTTT

clone size: once
D gene: .
V gene: TRBV28
J gene: TRBJ1-2
CDR3 protein: CASSLGGAGRYGYTF
CDR3 DNA: TGTGCCAGCAGTTTAGGGGGGGCAGGAAGGTATGGCTACACCTTC

clone size: .
D gene: .
V gene: TRBV6-1
J gene: TRBJ2-2
CDR3 protein: CASSESLGRGFAGELFF
CDR3 DNA: TGTGCCAGCAGTGAAAGTTTGGGCAGGGGTTTTGCCGGGGAGCTGTTTTTT

clone size: .
D gene: .
V gene: TRBV11-2
J gene: TRBJ2-7
CDR3 protein: CASSLDVWRDSYEQYF
CDR3 DNA: TGTGCCAGCAGCTTAGATGTTTGGAGGGATTCATACGAGCAGTACTTC

clone size: .
D gene: TRBD1
V gene: TRBV4-2
J gene: TRBJ2-1
CDR3 protein: CASSQGQVYNEQFF
CDR3 DNA: TGTGCCAGCAGCCAGGGACAGGTGTACAATGAGCAGTTCTTC

clone size: .
D gene: .
V gene: TRBV18
J gene: TRBJ1-1
CDR3 protein: CASSQRGGDTEAFF
CDR3 DNA: TGTGCCAGCTCCCAACGGGGGGGGGACACTGAAGCTTTCTTT

clone size: .
D gene: .
V gene: TRBV5-5
J gene: TRBJ2-7
CDR3 protein: CASTGDRPTSYEQYF
CDR3 DNA: TGTGCCAGCACCGGTGACAGACCAACCTCCTACGAGCAGTACTTC

clone size: once
D gene: .
V gene: TRBV4-1
J gene: TRBJ2-7
CDR3 protein: CASSPQGWGSYEQYF
CDR3 DNA: TGCGCCAGCAGCCCACAGGGATGGGGCTCCTACGAGCAGTACTTC

clone size: once
D gene: TRBD1
V gene: TRBV28
J gene: TRBJ1-2
CDR3 protein: CASRQLTGDYGYTF
CDR3 DNA: TGTGCCAGCAGGCAACTTACAGGGGACTATGGCTACACCTTC

clone size: .
D gene: TRBD1
V gene: TRBV27
J gene: TRBJ1-2
CDR3 protein: CASSSRGRDYGYTF
CDR3 DNA: TGTGCCAGCAGTTCCAGGGGGCGCGACTATGGCTACACCTTC

clone size: .
D gene: .
V gene: TRBV5-1
J gene: TRBJ2-3
CDR3 protein: CASSFRGTQYF
CDR3 DNA: TGCGCCAGCAGCTTTAGGGGTACGCAGTATTTT

clone size: .
D gene: .
V gene: TRBV9
J gene: TRBJ2-1
CDR3 protein: CASSDSKQDVRYNEQFF
CDR3 DNA: TGTGCCAGCAGCGATAGTAAACAGGACGTCCGCTACAATGAGCAGTTCTTC

clone size: once
D gene: TRBD1
V gene: TRBV6-5
J gene: TRBJ1-2
CDR3 protein: CASTRDSTYYGYTF
CDR3 DNA: TGTGCCAGCACGCGGGACAGCACATACTATGGCTACACCTTC

clone size: once
D gene: TRBD1
V gene: TRBV6-5
J gene: TRBJ2-3
CDR3 protein: CASSYPGQGTKDTQYF
CDR3 DNA: TGTGCCAGCAGTTACCCGGGACAGGGAACGAAGGATACGCAGTATTTT

clone size: .
D gene: .
V gene: TRBV10-3
J gene: TRBJ1-6
CDR3 protein: CAISESPDSRSPLHF
CDR3 DNA: TGTGCCATCAGTGAGTCCCCCGACAGTAGGTCACCCCTCCACTTT

clone size: .
D gene: .
V gene: TRBV27
J gene: TRBJ2-5
CDR3 protein: CASSWKSGQGGQETQYF
CDR3 DNA: TGTGCCAGCAGTTGGAAATCCGGTCAGGGGGGCCAAGAGACCCAGTACTTC

clone size: .
D gene: .
V gene: TRBV7-8
J gene: TRBJ1-1
CDR3 protein: CASSSLPGNTEAFF
CDR3 DNA: TGTGCCAGCAGCTCCCTCCCAGGGAACACTGAAGCTTTCTTT

clone size: .
D gene: TRBD1
V gene: TRBV7-9
J gene: TRBJ2-2
CDR3 protein: CASSFGQGGTDTGELFF
CDR3 DNA: TGTGCCAGCAGCTTCGGACAGGGAGGTACGGACACCGGGGAGCTGTTTTTT

clone size: .
D gene: .
V gene: TRBV19
J gene: TRBJ1-5
CDR3 protein: CASEGTYSNQPQHF
CDR3 DNA: TGTGCCAGTGAGGGGACTTATAGCAATCAGCCCCAGCATTTT

clone size: .
D gene: .
V gene: TRBV5-1
J gene: TRBJ2-1
CDR3 protein: CASSTPPSSHEQFF
CDR3 DNA: TGCGCCAGCAGCACACCCCCCAGTAGCCATGAGCAGTTCTTC

clone size: .
D gene: TRBD1
V gene: TRBV18
J gene: TRBJ1-4
CDR3 protein: CASSPPGTGVNEKLFF
CDR3 DNA: TGTGCCAGCTCACCACCGGGGACAGGGGTTAATGAAAAACTGTTTTTT

clone size: .
D gene: .
V gene: TRBV7-2
J gene: TRBJ2-1
CDR3 protein: CASSRGDSPPLNEQFF
CDR3 DNA: TGTGCCAGCAGCCGCGGGGACTCCCCACCGCTAAATGAGCAGTTCTTC

clone size: few
D gene: .
V gene: TRBV28
J gene: TRBJ2-7
CDR3 protein: CASSFSQGYEQYF
CDR3 DNA: TGTGCCAGCAGTTTCAGCCAGGGCTACGAGCAGTACTTC

clone size: .
D gene: .
V gene: TRBV4-3
J gene: TRBJ1-5
CDR3 protein: CASSSRWSQPQHF
CDR3 DNA: TGCGCCAGCAGCTCGCGATGGAGCCAGCCCCAGCATTTT

clone size: .
D gene: .
V gene: TRBV2
J gene: TRBJ1-2
CDR3 protein: CASKRQPYGYTF
CDR3 DNA: TGTGCCAGCAAAAGACAGCCCTATGGCTACACCTTC

clone size: .
D gene: TRBD2
V gene: TRBV11-2
J gene: TRBJ2-1
CDR3 protein: CASSLDRASGYQNEQFF
CDR3 DNA: TGTGCCAGCAGCTTAGATCGGGCTAGCGGTTATCAGAATGAGCAGTTCTTC

clone size: .
D gene: .
V gene: TRBV27
J gene: TRBJ1-4
CDR3 protein: CASGGLTEKLFF
CDR3 DNA: TGTGCCAGCGGGGGCCTCACGGAAAAACTGTTTTTT

clone size: few
D gene: .
V gene: TRBV27
J gene: TRBJ2-2
CDR3 protein: CASSFQTLATGELFF
CDR3 DNA: TGTGCCAGCAGTTTCCAGACGCTAGCCACCGGGGAGCTGTTTTTT

clone size: .
D gene: .
V gene: TRBV7-8
J gene: TRBJ1-6
CDR3 protein: CASLPQGLASSYNSPLHF
CDR3 DNA: TGTGCCAGCCTGCCCCAGGGACTTGCTAGCTCCTATAATTCACCCCTCCACTTT

clone size: .
D gene: .
V gene: TRBV5-5
J gene: TRBJ1-2
CDR3 protein: CASRPGINYGYTF
CDR3 DNA: TGTGCCAGCAGACCAGGGATAAACTATGGCTACACCTTC

clone size: .
D gene: .
V gene: TRBV6-5
J gene: TRBJ1-1
CDR3 protein: CASSYVGTSEAFF
CDR3 DNA: TGTGCCAGCAGTTACGTAGGGACTTCTGAAGCTTTCTTT

clone size: .
D gene: TRBD1
V gene: TRBV5-5
J gene: TRBJ1-2
CDR3 protein: CASRTRQGVGGYTF
CDR3 DNA: TGTGCCAGCAGGACGAGACAGGGGGTCGGTGGCTACACCTTC

clone size: .
D gene: .
V gene: TRBV27
J gene: TRBJ1-4
CDR3 protein: CASSDQVDRSHEKLFF
CDR3 DNA: TGTGCCAGCAGTGACCAGGTAGACAGGTCGCATGAAAAACTGTTTTTT

clone size: .
D gene: .
V gene: TRBV7-3
J gene: TRBJ1-6
CDR3 protein: CASSLLGSRGSPLHF
CDR3 DNA: TGTGCCAGCAGCTTATTGGGTTCAAGGGGTTCACCCCTCCACTTT

clone size: few
D gene: TRBD1
V gene: TRBV4-3
J gene: TRBJ1-2
CDR3 protein: CASSRGLPGGGDGYTF
CDR3 DNA: TGCGCCAGCAGCCGTGGATTACCAGGGGGCGGCGATGGCTACACCTTC

clone size: few
D gene: .
V gene: TRBV7-2
J gene: TRBJ1-2
CDR3 protein: CASSLAGTPVNGYTF
CDR3 DNA: TGTGCCAGCAGCTTAGCCGGGACACCAGTCAATGGCTACACCTTC

clone size: few
D gene: TRBD2
V gene: TRBV4-1
J gene: TRBJ2-1
CDR3 protein: CASSQDSVIAGVHWGEQFF
CDR3 DNA: TGCGCCAGCAGCCAAGATTCCGTAATTGCGGGGGTTCATTGGGGTGAGCAGTTCTTC

clone size: .
D gene: TRBD2
V gene: TRBV5-1
J gene: TRBJ2-1
CDR3 protein: CASSWVAGGPGSYNEQFF
CDR3 DNA: TGCGCCAGCAGCTGGGTAGCGGGGGGGCCGGGCTCCTACAATGAGCAGTTCTTC

clone size: once
D gene: TRBD1
V gene: TRBV15
J gene: TRBJ1-5
CDR3 protein: CATSKGQGLQPQHF
CDR3 DNA: TGTGCCACCAGCAAGGGACAGGGCCTTCAGCCCCAGCATTTT

clone size: .
D gene: TRBD2
V gene: TRBV13
J gene: TRBJ2-3
CDR3 protein: CASSIGLAGPTDTQYF
CDR3 DNA: TGTGCCAGCAGCATAGGACTAGCGGGCCCCACAGATACGCAGTATTTT

clone size: .
D gene: .
V gene: TRBV27
J gene: TRBJ2-6
CDR3 protein: CASSLPSRSGANVLTF
CDR3 DNA: TGTGCCAGCAGTTTACCGTCGCGGTCTGGGGCCAACGTCCTGACTTTC